These T cell receptor beta chains were read from a single sample in a study of T cell repertoires in cytomegalovirus infection. TCRdb independently ran MiXCR on the reads; one entry per CDR3 protein. Among roughly 860,000 distinct CDR3 sequences listed, approximately 32% were seen once. These TCRs' antigens remain unknown. Sequencing used cultured CD8+ T cells from PBMCs, obtained from culture after CMV antigen stimulation. The source is a human donor in good health (CMV status not recorded). Some clones in this sample may be carry-over from other donors' samples. Both conserved end residues are part of each CDR3. The D gene is left open where the match is weak. Clone size, where shown, is once, few, many, or a class for clones that have expanded.

>NA|NA|TRBJ1-2|TRBV7-2
CASSPPALLYGHTF
TGTGCCAGCAGTCCACCGGCACTTCTTTATGGCCACACCTTC
>NA|TRBD2|TRBJ2-3|TRBV15
CATSPSEAGPNTDTQYF
TGTGCCACCAGCCCATCCGAAGCGGGACCTAACACAGATACGCAGTATTTT
>NA|NA|TRBJ2-1|TRBV9
CASTPREQFF
TGTGCCAGCACCCCCAGGGAGCAGTTCTTC
>NA|NA|TRBJ2-3|TRBV7-9
CASSSLGAGMVDTQYF
TGTGCCAGCAGCTCACTAGGGGCAGGAATGGTAGATACGCAGTATTTT
>NA|NA|TRBJ1-6|TRBV27
CASSSLGESPLHF
TGTGCCAGCAGTTCCCTGGGAGAGTCACCCCTCCACTTT
>few|NA|TRBJ2-3|TRBV29-1
CSVQADTQYF
TGCAGCGTTCAAGCAGATACGCAGTATTTT
>many|NA|TRBJ2-5|TRBV7-9
CASSLAGWETQYF
TGTGCCAGCAGCTTAGCTGGCTGGGAGACCCAGTACTTC
>few|NA|TRBJ2-4|TRBV11-2
CASSPGKNIQYF
TGTGCCAGCAGCCCCGGGAAAAACATTCAGTACTTC
>few|TRBD1|TRBJ2-3|TRBV4-1
CASSQEGGYPDTQYF
TGCGCCAGCAGCCAAGAAGGGGGCTACCCGGATACGCAGTATTTT
>NA|NA|TRBJ2-1|TRBV7-9
CASSLMGIEQFF
TGTGCCAGCAGCTTAATGGGGATTGAGCAGTTCTTC
>few|TRBD2|TRBJ2-1|TRBV9
CASSVASGGLDNEQFF
TGTGCCAGCAGCGTGGCTAGCGGGGGGCTTGACAATGAGCAGTTCTTC
>NA|NA|TRBJ2-1|TRBV10-3
CAISESAGYNEQFF
TGTGCCATCAGTGAGTCTGCAGGCTACAATGAGCAGTTCTTC
>few|NA|TRBJ1-1|TRBV7-9
CASSQPYSTEAFF
TGTGCCAGCAGCCAACCCTATAGCACTGAAGCTTTCTTT
>many|NA|TRBJ2-7|TRBV7-8
CASSLDGMGYEQYF
TGTGCCAGCAGCTTAGACGGGATGGGATACGAGCAGTACTTC
>NA|NA|TRBJ1-1|TRBV6-8
CASSYSLWAEAFF
TGTGCCAGCAGTTACTCCCTGTGGGCTGAAGCTTTCTTT
>few|TRBD1|TRBJ2-2|TRBV9
CASRPGQGPAEVVFF
TGTGCCAGCAGGCCGGGACAGGGTCCGGCAGAGGTCGTGTTTTTT
>few|TRBD2|TRBJ2-1|TRBV6-2/TRBV6-3
CASTTSGVNEQFF
TGTGCCAGCACGACTAGCGGGGTAAATGAGCAGTTCTTC
>few|NA|TRBJ2-5|TRBV29-1
CSVLLDQETQYF
TGCAGCGTCTTGTTGGACCAAGAGACCCAGTACTTC
>many|TRBD2|TRBJ2-1|TRBV7-6
CASSLALGTSGYNEQFF
TGTGCCAGCAGCTTAGCACTCGGGACTAGCGGTTACAATGAGCAGTTCTTC
>NA|NA|TRBJ2-6|TRBV14
CASRSTFEDRVGGANVLTF
TGTGCCAGCAGATCGACCTTCGAGGATCGGGTAGGCGGGGCCAACGTCCTGACTTTC
>few|TRBD2|TRBJ2-1|TRBV7-9
CASSPVAGAYNEQFF
TGTGCCAGCAGCCCCGTAGCGGGGGCCTACAATGAGCAGTTCTTC
>NA|TRBD2|TRBJ2-2|TRBV2
CASIGGGNTGELFF
TGTGCCAGCATCGGCGGGGGGAACACCGGGGAGCTGTTTTTT
>few|NA|TRBJ2-7|TRBV20-1
CSAREGASYEQYF
TGCAGTGCTAGAGAGGGCGCCTCCTACGAGCAGTACTTC
>NA|TRBD2|TRBJ2-7|TRBV27
CASRPREGIAYEQYF
TGTGCCAGCAGACCCAGGGAGGGTATAGCCTACGAGCAGTACTTC
>few|NA|TRBJ2-7|TRBV7-8
CASCPPGRSEQYF
TGTGCCAGCTGCCCCCCGGGCCGGAGCGAGCAGTACTTC
>NA|NA|TRBJ1-2|TRBV7-6
CASSLEIRGPNCGYTF
TGTGCCAGCAGCTTAGAAATCAGGGGCCCGAACTGTGGCTACACCTTC
>few|NA|TRBJ1-1|TRBV27
CASGYLQAFF
TGTGCCAGCGGGTATCTACAAGCTTTCTTT